One sample yielded the 15 T cell receptor beta chains listed below, sequenced in a study of T-cell reconstitution after alpha-beta-depleted transplantation in children. Unique molecular identifiers were incorporated when the TCRbeta library was constructed. One entry per CDR3 protein, called by TCRdb with MiXCR from the PCR reads. The data contain about 130,000 distinct CDR3 sequences, around 9.8% of them singletons. The sample was PBMCs, mostly from graft donor cells, taken 180 days after TCRalphabeta/CD19-depleted stem cell transplant. These receptor sequences come from a girl less than two years old who had a stem cell transplant for combined immunodeficiency, so the T cells may come from the graft donor.

This clonotype was picked up many times. The rearrangement uses TRBV18 and TRBJ2-7; 15 positions match TRBD2. The germline V gene has CDR1 KGHSH and CDR2 LQKENI. Unmatched junction bases numbered 5, after V lost 5 bases and J lost 0 bases. There are 17 residues in the CDR3. CDR3 in DNA: TGTGCCAGCTCATCGGGACTAGCGGGAGGTCGCTCCTACGAGCAGTACTTC. It codes for CASSSGLAGGRSYEQYF.

This clonotype was observed a handful of times. This chain uses TRBV5-1 with TRBJ1-6; the D gene is possibly TRBD1 (6 bases). This CDR3 spans 15 amino acids. Germline lookup yields CDR1 SGHRS and CDR2 YFSETQ. V lost 0 bases and J lost 10, with 14 bases in between. The CDR3 bases are TGCGCCAGCAGCTTGGCCGGACAGTATTGGTCACCCCTCCACTTT. Translated, it gives CASSLAGQYWSPLHF.

This clonotype was observed a handful of times. The V call is TRBV20-1, the J call TRBJ2-7; maybe TRBD2 (6 bases). The CDR3 loop spans 17 amino acids. V lost 6 bases and J lost 0, with 24 bases in between. Per germline, CDR1 DFQATT and CDR2 SNEGSKA (reference sequence). CDR3 sequence reads: CSANERAYPPFSYEQYF. DNA of the CDR3: TGCAGTGCCAATGAGCGGGCTTACCCACCTTTCTCCTACGAGCAGTACTTC.

V gene TRBV5-5 combines with J gene TRBJ1-5, with D possibly TRBD1 on 5 matching bases. The CDR3 sequence is 14 residues long. Looked up from germline, CDR1 is SGHKS and CDR2 is YYEKEE (reference sequence). V was pared by 1 base and J by 7 bases, with 12 bases between. CDR3 region: CASSLWEGNQPQHF. The DNA of the CDR3 is TGTGCCAGCAGCTTGTGGGAGGGGAACCAGCCCCAGCATTTT. Complete variable domain (other parts from reference TRBV5-5 and TRBJ1-5): DAGVTQSPTHLIKTRGQQVTLRCSPISGHKSVSWYQQVLGQGPQFIFQYYEKEERGRGNFPDRFSARQFPNYSSELNVNALLLGDSALYLCASSLWEGNQPQHFGDGTRLSIL.

The table lists this clonotype with a few counts. This rearrangement joins TRBV15 to TRBJ2-3, with D uncertain. This CDR3 region has 11 residues. In germline, CDR1 is LNHNV, CDR2 YYDKDF (reference sequence). Trimming took 5 bases from V and 4 from J, leaving 4 bases between them. The CDR3 DNA is TGTGCCACCAGCTTCTCAGATACGCAGTATTTT. Protein sequence: CATSFSDTQYF.

This clonotype was seen at least ten times. The chain recombines TRBV20-1 with TRBJ2-1; a weak D match, TRBD1 (5 bases). From germline, CDR1 is DFQATT and CDR2 SNEGSKA (reference sequence). V lost 6 bases and J 5 bases, leaving 14 bases between the germline ends. CDR3 length equals 13 residues. CDR3 sequence (DNA): TGCAGTGCCACTTGGCAGGGCAACAATGAGCAGTTCTTC. This sequence encodes CSATWQGNNEQFF.

This clonotype was observed a handful of times. CDR3 nucleotide sequence: TGTGCCAGCAGTTTCTTAGTAAGCTACGAGCAGTACTTC. It codes for CASSFLVSYEQYF. This chain connects TRBV12-3 or TRBV12-4 to TRBJ2-7, with D hard to call. This CDR3 comprises 13 residues. Deletions cut 3 bases from V and 3 bases from J, with 9 bases between.

This clonotype was counted only a few times. The chain combines TRBV11-1 with TRBJ1-3; no reliable D call. Trimming cost V 5 bases and J 8 bases, with 13 bases left between them. CDR1 and CDR2 from the germline V gene are SGHAT and FQDESV (reference sequence). The CDR3 totals 13 residues. This CDR3 is CASSVTYGDTIYF. CDR3 nucleotides: TGTGCCAGCAGCGTGACATACGGGGACACCATATATTTT.

This clonotype was seen a few times. The chain is built from TRBV7-2 and TRBJ2-1; the D gene is possibly TRBD1 (5 bases). The CDR3 spans 14 residues. CDR1 and CDR2 from the germline V gene are SGHTA and FQGNSA. V lost 5 bases to trimming and J lost 2 bases, with 10 bases between them. The CDR3 region is CASSLTAPYNEQFF. DNA for the CDR3: TGTGCCAGCAGCCTGACAGCGCCCTACAATGAGCAGTTCTTC.

With regard to this clonotype: The junction shows a germline mismatch at one end, possibly a read error. The chain has TRBV20-1 and TRBJ1-4; D is possibly TRBD1 (6 bases). The CDR3 sequence is 15 residues long. CDR1 is DFQATT, CDR2 SNEGSKA, per germline (reference sequence). The CDR3 DNA reads TGCAGTGCTAGAGATACTGGGGGCGCCAATGGAAAACTGTTTTTT. As protein: CSARDTGGANGKLFF.

This CDR3 is CASSRDRAFGDRRGYTF. As DNA, the CDR3 is TGTGCCAGCAGCCGGGACAGGGCGTTTGGGGATCGAAGAGGCTACACCTTC. The chain recombines TRBV7-9 with TRBJ1-2; 9 nucleotides align to TRBD1. CDR1 SEHNR and CDR2 FQNEAQ come from the germline V gene (reference sequence). This CDR3 has 17 residues. The J segment lost 8 bases and the V segment lost 5 bases, leaving 18 bases of the junction unmatched.

This clonotype was recorded at least ten times. V usage is TRBV5-6 and J usage is TRBJ2-7; TRBD1 might be the D (6 bases). Germline V gene sequence: CDR1 SGHDT, CDR2 YYEEEE. There are 14 residues in the CDR3. Trimming shortened V by 4 bases and J by 0 bases, and 11 bases separated the two germline ends. In nucleotides, the CDR3 is TGTGCCAGCAGCCGCGGACAGACCTCCTACGAGCAGTACTTC. This sequence encodes CASSRGQTSYEQYF.

This clonotype was seen a handful of times. The V and J genes are TRBV21-1 and TRBJ1-2; the table calls TRBD1, which could not be checked here. TRBV21-1 is a pseudogene locus. The CDR3 runs 16 residues. The CDR3 is CASSKTPGQLNYGYTF. DNA of the CDR3: TGTGCCAGCAGCAAAACGCCGGGACAGCTTAACTATGGCTACACCTTC.

A few counts support this clonotype. The genes are TRBV5-6 and TRBJ2-1; D is perhaps TRBD1 (7 bases). This CDR3 is built from 17 residues. Trimming stripped 1 base from V and 6 bases from J, with 20 bases between. Germline CDR1 reads SGHDT; CDR2 reads YYEEEE. The CDR3 nucleotides read TGTGCCAGCAGCTTGAGGATAGGGGGCGGGGTCCCCAATGAGCAGTTCTTC. Translation gives CASSLRIGGGVPNEQFF.

This clonotype was seen many times. The rearrangement uses TRBV12-3 or TRBV12-4 and TRBJ2-5; the match to TRBD2 covers 12 bases. J was trimmed by 3 bases and V by 5 bases; bases with no gene match: 7. The CDR3 totals 16 residues. The DNA for the CDR3 is TGTGCCAGCAGTCCGCCCCGACTAGCGGGAGAAGAGACCCAGTACTTC. It codes for CASSPPRLAGEETQYF.